One sample yielded the 3 T cell receptor beta chains listed below, sequenced in a study of CD8 T cells in ankylosing spondylitis. Overall study results and limits: Among TCR beta sequences, a motif of 7 to 9 highly homologous variants appeared characteristic of ankylosing spondylitis blood.

TCRdb analysed the 5' RACE reads with MiXCR anew, one entry per CDR3 protein. There are around 490,000 distinct CDR3 sequences in the sample; roughly 5.2% occur only once, and 3% to 4% lies in the top ten. Their antigens remain unidentified. Material for sequencing was blood, either unsorted or a sorted T cell fraction (not recorded which). The receptors shown here come from a male donor with ankylosing spondylitis.

The rearrangement links TRBV7-6 to TRBJ2-7, with D unresolved. This CDR3 is built from 15 residues. CDR1 is SGHVS and CDR2 is FNYEAQ in the germline V gene. Trimming took off 4 bases at V and 0 bases at J, with 13 bases between the two ends. CDR3 DNA sequence: TGTGCCAGCAGCTCCTACGGAGCGAACTCCTACGAGCAGTACTTC. Its protein is CASSSYGANSYEQYF.

This clonotype was seen ten or more times. The chain joins TRBV7-9 to TRBJ2-7; D might be TRBD1 or TRBD2, each matching 5 bases. From germline, CDR1 is SEHNR and CDR2 FQNEAQ (reference sequence). The CDR3 length is 14 residues. V dropped 5 bases and J dropped 0 bases, with 11 bases sitting between them. CDR3 coding DNA: TGTGCCAGCAGCAACCGGGACGGCTCCTACGAGCAGTACTTC. It is translated as CASSNRDGSYEQYF.

There are many counts of this clonotype. The chain links TRBV20-1 to TRBJ2-7; TRBD1 might be the D (5 bases). There are 14 residues in the CDR3. CDR1 and CDR2 from the germline V gene are DFQATT and SNEGSKA (reference sequence). V shed 0 bases and J shed 7 bases, with 16 bases lying between them. DNA for the CDR3: TGCAGTGCTAGAGATTTCCGCAGCTCAGGGGAGCAGTACTTC. It yields the protein CSARDFRSSGEQYF.